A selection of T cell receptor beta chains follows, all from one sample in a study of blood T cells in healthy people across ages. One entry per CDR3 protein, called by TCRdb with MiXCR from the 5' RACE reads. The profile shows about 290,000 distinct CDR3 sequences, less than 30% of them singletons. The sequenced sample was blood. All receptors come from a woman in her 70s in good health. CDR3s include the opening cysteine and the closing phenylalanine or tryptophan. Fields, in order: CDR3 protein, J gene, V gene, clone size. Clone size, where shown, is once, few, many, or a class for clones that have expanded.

cdr3_aa: CASSLPTSDTQYF; j_call: TRBJ2-3; v_call: TRBV5-6; clone_size: -
cdr3_aa: CASSQGRGRASGANVLTF; j_call: TRBJ2-6; v_call: TRBV14; clone_size: -
cdr3_aa: CASSLCQNGVETQYF; j_call: TRBJ2-5; v_call: TRBV28; clone_size: -
cdr3_aa: CASSLGHSRKADF; j_call: TRBJ2-5; v_call: TRBV12-3/TRBV12-4; clone_size: few
cdr3_aa: CASSLSFPSGNTIYF; j_call: TRBJ1-3; v_call: TRBV4-1; clone_size: -
cdr3_aa: CANSLTSLAKNIQYF; j_call: TRBJ2-4; v_call: TRBV4-2; clone_size: -
cdr3_aa: CAGSQLRKQQFF; j_call: -; v_call: TRBV7-2; clone_size: few
cdr3_aa: CASSLGPAYEQYF; j_call: TRBJ2-7; v_call: TRBV5-1; clone_size: -
cdr3_aa: CSVKGAFYGYTF; j_call: TRBJ1-2; v_call: TRBV29-1; clone_size: few
cdr3_aa: CASTSLDRGTETQYF; j_call: TRBJ2-5; v_call: TRBV28; clone_size: few
cdr3_aa: CSARVPGRSTDTQYF; j_call: TRBJ2-3; v_call: TRBV20-1; clone_size: few
cdr3_aa: CASSDSRLDPGVAKNIQYF; j_call: TRBJ2-4; v_call: TRBV6-4; clone_size: once
cdr3_aa: CASSPSSENEQFF; j_call: TRBJ2-1; v_call: TRBV18; clone_size: -
cdr3_aa: CASSVMGETQYF; j_call: TRBJ2-5; v_call: TRBV5-5; clone_size: -
cdr3_aa: CASGSDTGGNTTYF; j_call: TRBJ1-3; v_call: TRBV12-5; clone_size: few
cdr3_aa: CSARMASGSSGANVLTF; j_call: TRBJ2-6; v_call: TRBV20-1; clone_size: -
cdr3_aa: CASSNLDWNQVDTQYF; j_call: TRBJ2-3; v_call: TRBV28; clone_size: few
cdr3_aa: CSARDEGQDKGYTF; j_call: TRBJ1-2; v_call: TRBV20-1; clone_size: many
cdr3_aa: CSALLSGTVTSNYGYTF; j_call: TRBJ1-2; v_call: TRBV20-1; clone_size: many
cdr3_aa: CASSHDRGEGDTDTQYF; j_call: TRBJ2-3; v_call: TRBV4-2; clone_size: few
cdr3_aa: CASSPLYETGANQPQHF; j_call: TRBJ1-5; v_call: TRBV27; clone_size: few
cdr3_aa: CASSPSGQGEGSPLHF; j_call: TRBJ1-6; v_call: TRBV18; clone_size: few
cdr3_aa: CASSLFGGGSYNEQFF; j_call: TRBJ2-1; v_call: TRBV7-9; clone_size: few
cdr3_aa: CASSQAHSETQYF; j_call: TRBJ2-5; v_call: TRBV4-3; clone_size: -
cdr3_aa: CSVERTSGRTGNEQFF; j_call: TRBJ2-1; v_call: TRBV29-1; clone_size: -
cdr3_aa: CASSPRLRSYEQYF; j_call: TRBJ2-7; v_call: TRBV3-1; clone_size: many
cdr3_aa: CASTQAGGREDTQYF; j_call: TRBJ2-3; v_call: TRBV7-2; clone_size: -
cdr3_aa: CASSQIFSGKEKLFF; j_call: TRBJ1-4; v_call: TRBV7-7; clone_size: few
cdr3_aa: CASSYSRQGNEKLFF; j_call: TRBJ1-4; v_call: TRBV6-5; clone_size: few
cdr3_aa: CSAARGRDTYEQYF; j_call: TRBJ2-7; v_call: TRBV20-1; clone_size: few
cdr3_aa: CASRLEKNSGIYNEQFF; j_call: TRBJ2-1; v_call: TRBV5-1; clone_size: -
cdr3_aa: CASNPRAGERTDTQYF; j_call: TRBJ2-3; v_call: TRBV11-2; clone_size: few
cdr3_aa: CARTGRGNTIYF; j_call: TRBJ1-3; v_call: TRBV9; clone_size: -
cdr3_aa: CASSMRTANSGANVLTF; j_call: TRBJ2-6; v_call: TRBV19; clone_size: many
cdr3_aa: CSARSVGTGRETQYF; j_call: TRBJ2-5; v_call: TRBV20-1; clone_size: -
cdr3_aa: CASSFLDRAEPYEQYF; j_call: TRBJ2-7; v_call: TRBV28; clone_size: -
cdr3_aa: CATSDLGGVNEQFF; j_call: -; v_call: TRBV24-1; clone_size: few
cdr3_aa: CATGHTLGANVLTF; j_call: TRBJ2-6; v_call: TRBV28; clone_size: few
cdr3_aa: CASSTVVGYGYTF; j_call: TRBJ1-2; v_call: TRBV12-3/TRBV12-4; clone_size: -
cdr3_aa: CSAVRGTAKETQYF; j_call: TRBJ2-5; v_call: TRBV20-1; clone_size: few
cdr3_aa: CASGWLTGQPNNEQFF; j_call: TRBJ2-1; v_call: TRBV12-5; clone_size: -
cdr3_aa: CSALPHTGTGAYEQYF; j_call: TRBJ2-7; v_call: TRBV20-1; clone_size: -
cdr3_aa: CASSPPPRLAAYEQYF; j_call: TRBJ2-7; v_call: TRBV28; clone_size: few
cdr3_aa: CAISESGTSSREQYF; j_call: TRBJ2-7; v_call: TRBV10-3; clone_size: -
cdr3_aa: CASSQAGGLGGEKLFF; j_call: TRBJ1-4; v_call: TRBV4-3; clone_size: few
cdr3_aa: CATSDNANGGRYNEQFF; j_call: TRBJ2-1; v_call: TRBV24-1; clone_size: -
cdr3_aa: CASSYSGAGRDEQFF; j_call: TRBJ2-1; v_call: TRBV28; clone_size: few
cdr3_aa: CATSRDPLSSVTGELFF; j_call: TRBJ2-2; v_call: TRBV15; clone_size: -
cdr3_aa: CASTLRTLPTNYGYTF; j_call: TRBJ1-2; v_call: TRBV2; clone_size: few
cdr3_aa: CSARGPQGMGAETQYF; j_call: TRBJ2-5; v_call: TRBV20-1; clone_size: -